These T cell receptor beta chains were read from a single sample in a study of OX40 agonist ivuxolimab in advanced cancers. Assay: immunoSEQ multiplex PCR; the TCRdb copy retains only in-frame clones and omits some. The sample includes roughly 72,000 clones, 94% of them seen just once. The starting material was CD4+ or CD8+ T cells sorted from blood, obtained in a trial of the OX40 agonist ivuxolimab. Every receptor here comes from an adult with an advanced solid tumor such as melanoma, head and neck, liver or kidney cancer. CDR3s include the opening cysteine and the closing phenylalanine or tryptophan. A D gene is named only where the DNA matches it firmly. Clone size is not always given. Where it is, it says once, few, many or a class for expanded clones.

TRBJ2-7 TRBV5-1 TRBD1 - CASMLRPGDRAFEQYF TGCGCCAGCATGCTACGTCCCGGCGACAGGGCGTTCGAGCAGTACTTC
TRBJ2-3 TRBV2 TRBD2 - CANTSGRSTDTQYF TGTGCCAACACTAGCGGGAGGAGCACAGATACGCAGTATTTT
TRBJ1-5 TRBV30 - - CAWSVGGNQPQHF TGTGCCTGGAGTGTGGGGGGGAATCAGCCCCAGCATTTT
TRBJ2-7 TRBV27 - - CASSSYVRQNVDYEQYF TGTGCCAGCAGTTCCTACGTGCGGCAGAACGTCGACTACGAGCAGTACTTC
TRBJ1-2 TRBV6-5 - - CASSYSGNYGYTF TGTGCCAGCAGTTACTCAGGGAACTATGGCTACACCTTC
TRBJ2-1 TRBV5-6 TRBD2 - CASSLVGEGRLSEQFF TGTGCCAGCAGCTTGGTAGGGGAGGGCCGTCTCAGTGAGCAGTTCTTC
TRBJ2-1 TRBV2 TRBD2 - CASSGLAGGNEQFF TGTGCCAGCAGTGGGCTAGCGGGGGGTAATGAGCAGTTCTTC
TRBJ2-5 TRBV7-8 TRBD1 - CASSLGTGGLETQYF TGTGCCAGCAGCCTTGGGACAGGGGGCTTGGAGACCCAGTACTTC
TRBJ1-2 TRBV14 TRBD1 - CASSQVTGDYGYTF TGTGCCAGCAGCCAAGTCACAGGGGACTATGGCTACACCTTC
TRBJ2-3 TRBV27 TRBD2 - CASNPFGLADTDTQYF TGTGCCAGTAATCCCTTTGGACTAGCGGACACAGATACGCAGTATTTT
TRBJ1-2 TRBV7-2 - - CASSPFFEAGYGYTF TGTGCCAGCAGCCCATTTTTCGAGGCAGGGTATGGCTACACCTTC
TRBJ1-3 TRBV4-1 TRBD1 - CASSPNRDSHSGNTIYF TGCGCCAGCAGCCCAAACCGGGACAGTCACTCTGGAAACACCATATATTTT
TRBJ2-7 TRBV27 TRBD1 - CASRPDRNYEQYF TGTGCCAGCCGGCCGGACAGGAACTACGAGCAGTACTTC
TRBJ2-7 TRBV11-2 - - CASSIDGYSYEQYF TGTGCCAGCAGCATAGACGGATACTCCTACGAGCAGTACTTC
TRBJ2-7 TRBV7-7 - - CASSLEMSDEQYF TGTGCCAGCAGCTTGGAGATGTCTGACGAGCAGTACTTC
TRBJ2-5 TRBV5-1 - - CASSLAGETQYF TGCGCCAGCAGCTTGGCGGGAGAGACCCAGTACTTC
TRBJ1-3 TRBV9 - - CASSTLPGPSGNTIYF TGTGCCAGCAGCACCCTACCGGGACCCTCTGGAAACACCATATATTTT
TRBJ2-3 TRBV9 - - CASSVGQSYTQYF TGTGCCAGCAGCGTGGGACAAAGCTATACGCAGTATTTT
TRBJ2-2 TRBV10-3 TRBD1 - CAIPRDRGDATGELFF TGTGCCATCCCCCGGGACAGGGGCGATGCCACCGGGGAGCTGTTTTTT
TRBJ2-2 TRBV5-6 - - CASTTRGSFNTGELFF TGTGCCAGCACCACCAGAGGGAGCTTTAACACCGGGGAGCTGTTTTTT
TRBJ2-7 TRBV19 - - CASSLRGSYEQYF TGTGCCAGTAGTCTCCGGGGGAGCTACGAGCAGTACTTC
TRBJ2-7 TRBV6-1 TRBD2 - CASSESGDYYEQYF TGTGCCAGCAGTGAAAGCGGGGACTACTACGAGCAGTACTTC
TRBJ2-5 TRBV28 - once CASSLPRRGETQYF TGTGCCAGCAGTTTACCCCGACGGGGAGAGACCCAGTACTTC
TRBJ1-2 TRBV9 - - CASSLGQLSYYGYTF TGTGCCAGCAGCTTAGGACAGCTTAGTTACTATGGCTACACCTTC
TRBJ1-2 TRBV21-1 - - CASSGQGVNYGYTF TGTGCCAGCAGCGGACAGGGGGTAAACTATGGCTACACCTTC
TRBJ1-1 TRBV6-5 - - CASSPRGGTEAFF TGTGCCAGCAGTCCCAGGGGAGGCACTGAAGCTTTCTTT
TRBJ1-1 TRBV15 TRBD1 - CATSTGQGAPGAFF TGTGCCACCAGTACCGGACAGGGAGCCCCTGGAGCTTTCTTT
TRBJ1-1 TRBV7-9 - - CASSLTLEAFF TGTGCCAGCAGCTTAACCCTTGAAGCTTTCTTT
TRBJ2-7 TRBV6-4 - - CASRHRDGPYEQYF TGTGCCAGCAGGCATAGGGACGGGCCCTACGAGCAGTACTTC
TRBJ2-1 TRBV7-6 - - CASSWNEQFF TGTGCCAGCAGCTGGAATGAGCAGTTCTTC
TRBJ2-1 TRBV7-9 TRBD2 - CASSNILAGGLKRNEQFF TGTGCCAGCAGCAACATTCTAGCGGGAGGCCTTAAGAGGAATGAGCAGTTCTTC
TRBJ2-7 TRBV27 - - CASKGGLLEQYF TGTGCCAGCAAAGGGGGTCTCCTCGAGCAGTACTTC